Below, one T cell receptor (beta chain) is given with its context. Its antigen is not known. TCRdb analysed the 5' RACE reads with MiXCR anew, one entry per CDR3 protein. The sample holds roughly 690,000 distinct CDR3 sequences, 20% to 25% seen once. These data originate in a study of identical twins. V lost 5 bases and J lost 5; bases outside the gene matches: 11. Germline values: CDR1 DFQATT, CDR2 SNEGSKA (reference sequence). The CDR3 is made up of 14 amino acids. Overall study results and limits: The authors drew conclusions from cross-sectional statistical analysis rather than following the same donors.

The sample also formed part of further work on T cells expressing NK-cell markers. In that study: According to the study, TCR beta repertoires originated from sorted CD3+CD56+NKG2C+, CD3+CD56+NKG2C- and CD3+CD56-NKG2C+ T cells.

The receptor's source is a woman between 18 and 29 years old in good health. The V call is TRBV20-1, the J call TRBJ1-2; TRBD1 agrees at 7 bases. Specimen: PBMCs. CDR3 amino acids: CSAGPGQSTYGYTF. The DNA of the CDR3 is TGCAGTGCTGGGCCGGGACAGTCGACGTATGGCTACACCTTC.